What follows are 11 T cell receptor beta chains derived from one specimen sequenced in a study of cytomegalovirus exposure and HLA in healthy donors. PCR employed 60 Vbeta and 13 Jbeta primers. Measured with immunoSEQ multiplex PCR; TCRdb has only the in-frame clones, and not every one. Of approximately 150,000 clones listed, 73% are singletons. The sequencing input was PBMCs. The receptors shown here come from a woman aged 18-29 years in good health and CMV-seronegative.

The genes are TRBV19 and TRBJ1-1, with 8 bases that match TRBD1. J gave up 11 bases and V 0 bases, and 14 bases lay outside the gene matches. This CDR3 has 16 residues. Germline lookup yields CDR1 LNHDA and CDR2 SQIVND (reference sequence). CDR3 amino acids: CASSIERTGRNSNAFF. CDR3 in DNA: TGTGCCAGTAGTATAGAGAGGACAGGGCGCAATAGCAATGCTTTCTTT. The variable domain in full, completed from reference TRBV19 and TRBJ1-1, reads DGGITQSPKYLFRKEGQNVTLSCEQNLNHDAMYWYRQDPGQGLRLIYYSQIVNDFQKGDIAEGYSVSREKKESFPLTVTSAQKNPTAFYLCASSIERTGRNSNAFFGQGTRLTVV.

This clone turned up a few times. The rearrangement links TRBV5-4 to TRBJ1-3; 8 bases map to TRBD1. Germline V gives CDR1 SGHNT, CDR2 YYREEE (reference sequence). This CDR3 is built from 14 residues. V shed 3 bases and J 3 bases; nucleotides not matched to a gene: 2. The CDR3 region has the DNA TGTGCCAGCAGCTCAGGGGGCTATGGAAACACCATATATTTT. This gives the protein CASSSGGYGNTIYF.

The chain employs TRBV29-1 and TRBJ1-1, with D tentatively TRBD1 (6 bases). The CDR3 totals 14 residues. The V and J ends lost 3 bases and 3 bases respectively, with 14 bases between them. The germline V gene has CDR1 SQVTM and CDR2 ANQGSEA. The DNA for the CDR3 is TGCAGCGTTGATGGGGGGGGGCCCTACACTGAAGCTTTCTTT. Protein product: CSVDGGGPYTEAFF.

The genes are TRBV19 and TRBJ1-2; 8 bases agree with TRBD1. V lost 6 bases and J lost 4; bases outside the gene matches: 10. The CDR3 spans 15 residues. The V gene's germline CDR1 is LNHDA and CDR2 SQIVND (reference sequence). CDR3 residues: CASRGQVPYFYGYTF. The CDR3 DNA reads TGTGCCAGTAGGGGACAGGTACCCTACTTCTATGGCTACACCTTC.

On this clone itself: The identical CDR3 is also encoded by other nucleotide sequences in the sample. V is TRBV5-6 and J is TRBJ1-3, with D possibly being TRBD1 (6 bases). V was trimmed by 1 base and J by 2 bases, leaving 13 bases between them. Germline CDR1 SGHDT, CDR2 YYEEEE. There are 16 residues in the CDR3. CDR3 residues: CASSLTGGYPGNTIYF. The CDR3 DNA is TGTGCCAGCAGCTTGACGGGGGGCTACCCTGGAAACACCATATATTTT.

The chain is built from TRBV19 and TRBJ2-3; 7 bases agree with TRBD1. This CDR3 is 15 amino acids long. V trimming: 5 bases; J trimming: 2 bases; junction bases outside the gene matches: 7. Germline V gene data show CDR1 as LNHDA and CDR2 as SQIVND (reference sequence). The CDR3 DNA sequence: TGTGCCAGTAGTCCGGGACAGATTTACACAGATACGCAGTATTTT. Its translation: CASSPGQIYTDTQYF.

The rearrangement links TRBV28 to TRBJ2-1, with D possibly TRBD2 on 5 matching bases. Trimming left V 5 bases short and J 11 bases short, with 13 bases between. The CDR3 covers 12 residues. Germline V CDR1 and CDR2: MDHEN, SYDVKM. CDR3 in amino acids: CASSPLGEKQFF. The CDR3 DNA is TGTGCCAGCAGTCCCCTCGGGGAGAAGCAGTTCTTC.

This clone was picked up one time. The CDR3 sequence is CATSRGSTDTQYF. Here the CDR3 DNA reads TGCGCCACTTCCAGGGGTAGCACAGATACGCAGTATTTT. The rearrangement links TRBV10-1 to TRBJ2-3, with D maybe TRBD1 (6 bases). CDR1 and CDR2 from the germline V gene are WNHNN and SYGVQD (reference sequence). CDR3 length: 13 amino acids. Trimming took 10 bases from V and 0 from J, leaving 11 bases between them.

This clone was detected a few times. CDR3: CASSIAPGGYEQYF. The CDR3, as DNA: TGTGCCAGTAGTATAGCCCCGGGAGGGTACGAGCAGTACTTC. The J gene is TRBJ2-7, the V gene TRBV19; 8 bases fit TRBD2. Germline trimming cut 1 base from V and 4 bases from J; bases unmatched to any gene: 3. CDR1 LNHDA and CDR2 SQIVND come from the germline V gene (reference sequence). The CDR3 loop spans 14 amino acids.

The chain links TRBV6-5 to TRBJ1-2; weak D call: TRBD1 (6 bases). Between the trimmed V and J ends, which lost 4 bases and 9 bases, there was a span of 9 bases. Germline lookup yields CDR1 MNHEY and CDR2 SVGAGI. CDR3 length: 11 residues. The CDR3 sequence: CASSSRDSYTF. The CDR3 DNA is TGTGCCAGCAGTTCCCGGGACAGCTACACCTTC.

This rearrangement joins TRBV5-8 to TRBJ2-3; TRBD2 agrees at 14 bases. Germline V gives CDR1 SGHTS, CDR2 YDEGEE. The length of the CDR3 is 17 residues. Germline trimming cut 10 bases from V and 4 bases from J; bases unmatched to any gene: 14. This CDR3 reads CAAGTGLAGGLADTQYF. The CDR3, as DNA: TGTGCCGCCGGGACTGGACTAGCGGGAGGTTTGGCAGATACGCAGTATTTT. Full variable domain (remainder filled in from reference TRBV5-8 and TRBJ2-3): EAGVTQSPTHLIKTRGQQATLRCSPISGHTSVYWYQQALGLGLQFLLWYDEGEERNRGNFPPRFSGRQFPNYSSELNVNALELEDSALYLCAAGTGLAGGLADTQYFGPGTRLTVL.